The following is a T cell receptor (beta chain) sequence with its context. Its antigen is unidentified. Unmatched junction bases numbered 3, after V lost 5 bases and J lost 5 bases. Germline assignment: CDR1 GTSNPN and CDR2 SVGIG (reference sequence). The CDR3 covers 14 residues. Time point of the sample: week 35, safety follow-up. The vaccine gave 300 ug of a 20-mer mutant IDH1 peptide subcutaneously per dose. Repertoires were generated with immunoSEQ multiplex PCR, while TCRdb's copy carries only in-frame clones and drops some. The sample has fewer than 55,000 clones, roughly 79% seen once; the top ten hold roughly 5%. The data stem from a study of a mutant IDH1 vaccine in newly diagnosed glioma. At the level of the study: Week 35 held visit V12, while week 47 held visit V13.

The material was PBMCs, obtained from a glioma patient whose treatment included an IDH1 peptide vaccine. The chain links TRBV30 to TRBJ2-2; 12 positions agree with TRBD2. This TCR was recovered from a middle-aged woman with glioma. Some clones in this sample may be carry-over from other donors' samples. The CDR3 is CAWPTSGRTGELFF. Written as DNA, the CDR3 is TGTGCCTGGCCGACTAGCGGGAGAACCGGGGAGCTGTTTTTT.